This T cell receptor beta chain is drawn from a study of CD8 T cells in ankylosing spondylitis. Study observations and caveats: What appeared characteristic of ankylosing spondylitis blood was a TCR beta motif of fewer than ten highly homologous variants. Significantly higher representation of disease-linked clones was reported for matched ankylosing spondylitis synovial fluid. Relatively rare in peripheral blood, disease-linked clones were also CD8+. Certain motif variants had earlier been reported in reactive arthritis synovial fluid and blood.

Trimming removed 3 bases from V and 2 bases from J; junction bases left unmatched: 7. In germline, CDR1 is LGHNA, CDR2 YNFKEQ. This CDR3 is 15 amino acids long. Making the TCR beta libraries involved quantitative 5'-RACE with molecular barcodes. A single record per CDR3 protein comes from TCRdb applying MiXCR to the 5' RACE reads. This sample has approximately 220,000 distinct CDR3 sequences, with around 20% found just once. On this clonotype: Its cognate antigen is unknown.

The receptor was derived from a male donor with ankylosing spondylitis. This chain uses TRBV4-2 with TRBJ2-7, with 7 bases aligning to TRBD1. The sequenced material came from blood, either unsorted or a sorted T cell fraction (not recorded which). CDR3 nucleotide sequence: TGTGCCAGCAGCCAGGTCCAAACAGGGGCCTACGAGCAGTACTTC. Amino acid sequence: CASSQVQTGAYEQYF.